Given below is one T cell receptor (beta chain) in context. In this sample, this clonotype turned up a few times. This receptor's antigen is unknown. No base quality values were provided; no much bigger clone lies one nucleotide off. Via the germline V gene (reference sequence), CDR1 is GTSNPN and CDR2 SVGIG. Including the terminal cysteine and phenylalanine, the CDR3 comprises 14 residues. The read is trimmed to its CDR3 DNA, 42 bases read in frame from base 1. V trim: 5 bases; J trim: 2 bases; unmatched bases: 8. The TCR beta CDR3 regions were amplified from the RNA transcripts. The first round of RT-PCR for the TCR CDR3 was performed with the HTBI primer set and the Qiagen OneStep RT-PCR kit. The libraries were constructed in a second round of multiplex PCR and then size-selected and purified. Paired-end sequencing of the libraries was performed with 100 bp reads on an Illumina HiSeq2000. The original pipeline was this. SOAPnuke was used to process the raw data, with reads discarded if the reads contained adapters or uncalled bases, had a mean Phred below 15, or lacked an exact constant-primer or identifier match. High-quality paired reads were merged with COPE v1.2.5, and unique nucleotide sequences were defined as clonotypes. Clonotypes were aligned to IMGT TRBV, TRBD and TRBJ reference segments using MiTCR v1.1. The analysis was restricted to V-J combinations with a frequency above 0.0001, which together covered about 99% of the repertoires. The TCS score was defined as the ratio of F50 (clonal expansion) to E x V (chaos), calculated using BLOSUM62-based TCRdist between CDR3 peptides within each V-J. Welch's t-statistics and random forest reduced just over 500 V-J features to fewer than 15, which were used in a naive Bayes classifier (R e1071). Using fastp trimming at Q25 and MiXCR clonotype assembly, TCRdb reanalyzed the public sequencing data and kept in-frame beta chains. One record per CDR3 amino acid sequence lists the most common genes and DNA. These V and J calls originate from TCRdb's pipeline instead of the authors' own analysis. Within this sample are some 400,000 distinct CDR3 sequences, with about 13% of them counted one time only. The ten most abundant clones make up 20% of the sample.

Hyperthyroidism patients were aged 18 to 65 years and newly diagnosed, with disease duration of less than 2 months. Patients with uncontrolled infections, other autoimmune diseases, pregnancy or lactation were excluded. Diagnoses relied on clinical symptoms, serum thyroxine and TRAb, thyroid ultrasound and orbital computed tomography. Blood from progressor patients was collected at the time of first diagnosis with hyperthyroidism, before any ophthalmopathy symptoms had appeared. PBMCs were separated from about 10 ml of fresh peripheral blood using Ficoll-Paque density gradient centrifugation. Progressor patients were first diagnosed with Graves' hyperthyroidism and then developed ophthalmopathy during follow-up. Total RNA was extracted with Trizol reagent, and quality was checked on an Agilent 2100 Bioanalyzer. This entry is derived from a study of T cells in Graves' hyperthyroidism and ophthalmopathy (dated by TCRdb to between 2018 and 2021). For the study in its entirety: Peripheral blood samples were taken at initial diagnosis, before any treatment was given. The roughly 100 discovery patients were randomly split 7:3 into training and test sets. To identify TCR V-J signatures that set the groups apart, the researchers used a discovery cohort of 90 to 100 patients, made up of 40 to 45 with Graves' ophthalmopathy and 57 with stable Graves' hyperthyroidism. After sampling, hyperthyroidism patients received methimazole starting at 30 mg daily, and ophthalmopathy patients received high-dose intravenous methylprednisolone. The paper reports TCR Vbeta CDR3 sequencing of about 140 peripheral blood samples: around 45 ophthalmopathy, some 80 hyperthyroidism and approximately 17 progressor patients. Thyroid tissue and blood T-cell repertoires from six or seven Graves' hyperthyroidism patients were also compared in the study. Whether ophthalmopathy could be predicted prospectively was tested in an independent validation cohort made up of under 20 hyperthyroidism patients plus 17 patients who later progressed to ophthalmopathy.

Overall study results and their limits: In validation, the model predicted progression to ophthalmopathy a median of about 6.8 months before onset, with about 67% sensitivity and 72.22% specificity. Most expanded thyroid clonotypes (frequency above 0.001) were also found in blood, which suggests that blood repertoires may mirror thyroid immune responses. Sample size was not statistically predetermined, and investigators were not blinded to group allocation. Ophthalmopathy was separated from stable hyperthyroidism by a 13 V-J signature model, with approximately 90% sensitivity and roughly 81% specificity obtained in cross-validation and 80%/75% obtained in testing.

This TCR derives from a man aged 30 to 39 with Graves' hyperthyroidism that later progressed to Graves' ophthalmopathy. The chain uses TRBV30 and TRBJ1-1, with 7 bases matching TRBD1. Sequenced input: blood. The nucleotide sequence is TGTGCCTGGCAAACGAACAGGGGAAACACTGAAGCTTTCTTT. It is translated as CAWQTNRGNTEAFF.